Listed below are T cell receptor beta chains from one sample, sequenced in a study of CD8+CD57+ T cells in acquired aplastic anemia. TCRdb re-derived calls from the reads in MiXCR, one entry per CDR3 protein. The sample lists a few hundred thousand distinct CDR3 sequences, 55% to 75% occurring once. The sample was sorted CD4+, CD8+, or CD8+CD57+ T cells (not recorded which) from PBMCs. The receptor source for this set is a human donor in good health, serving as a control. CDR3s include the opening cysteine and the closing phenylalanine or tryptophan. D genes are given only for firm matches. Clone size is stated in some rows and not others, as once, few, many or a class when expanded.

D: -
V: TRBV7-2
size: -
J: TRBJ2-7
DNA: TGTGCCAGCAGCTTAATCTCCACTCGGGGCGGGGAGCTGTACTTC
CDR3: CASSLISTRGGELYF

D: -
V: TRBV12-3/TRBV12-4
size: -
J: TRBJ2-2
DNA: TGTGCCAGCAGACCCTCAGGGACCGGGGAGCTGTTTTTT
CDR3: CASRPSGTGELFF

D: TRBD1
V: TRBV29-1
size: many
J: TRBJ1-3
DNA: TGCAGCGGTGGCGCAGGGGGGATTGGAAACACCATATATTTT
CDR3: CSGGAGGIGNTIYF

D: TRBD1
V: TRBV12-3/TRBV12-4
size: -
J: TRBJ2-7
DNA: TGTGCCAGCACCTCACCGTTGACAGGGGGCATGGACGAGCAGTACTTC
CDR3: CASTSPLTGGMDEQYF

D: -
V: TRBV3-1
size: -
J: TRBJ1-6
DNA: TGTGCCAGCAGCCGAGGCACCGATAATTCACCCCTCCACTTT
CDR3: CASSRGTDNSPLHF

D: -
V: TRBV7-2
size: many
J: TRBJ2-3
DNA: TGTGCCAGCGGGGGGTATATCACAGATACGCAGTATTTT
CDR3: CASGGYITDTQYF

D: TRBD2
V: TRBV4-3
size: -
J: TRBJ2-2
DNA: TGCGCCAGCAGACCCACCAGCGGGGGGGCGACCGGGGAGCTGTTTTTT
CDR3: CASRPTSGGATGELFF

D: -
V: TRBV6-6
size: -
J: TRBJ1-2
DNA: TGTGCCAGCAGTGGACGTCACAACTATGGCTACACCTTC
CDR3: CASSGRHNYGYTF

D: -
V: TRBV11-3
size: -
J: TRBJ1-6
DNA: TGTGCCAGCAGCTGGTCACCAACTCGTTCACCCCTCCACTTT
CDR3: CASSWSPTRSPLHF

D: TRBD2
V: TRBV20-1
size: -
J: TRBJ2-7
DNA: TGCAGTGCTAGAGAAAGGGGCGGGGGAGCCTACGAGCAGTACTTC
CDR3: CSARERGGGAYEQYF

D: TRBD2
V: TRBV10-3
size: once
J: TRBJ2-7
DNA: TGTGCCATCAGGGAAGCTGGACTAGGAGGGGAGCAGTACTTC
CDR3: CAIREAGLGGEQYF

D: -
V: TRBV6-4
size: many
J: TRBJ2-3
DNA: TGTGCCAGCAGCGGGCTCGGCACAGATACGCAGTATTTT
CDR3: CASSGLGTDTQYF

D: TRBD1
V: TRBV19
size: many
J: TRBJ2-3
DNA: TGTGCCAGTGCCACAGGGGGCTCGGGCACAGATACGCAGTATTTT
CDR3: CASATGGSGTDTQYF

D: -
V: TRBV19
size: -
J: TRBJ1-1
DNA: TGTGCCAGTAGTATAGTCGCAGTAAAGAACACTGAAGCTTTCTTT
CDR3: CASSIVAVKNTEAFF

D: -
V: TRBV7-2
size: -
J: TRBJ2-5
DNA: TGTGCCAGCAGCTTAGGGGGGTACCGGCGGACAACTGACTTC
CDR3: CASSLGGYRRTTDF

D: TRBD1
V: TRBV12-3/TRBV12-4
size: -
J: TRBJ1-1
DNA: TGTGCCAGCACGCTCGGGGACAGGGGGAAGGCTTTCTTT
CDR3: CASTLGDRGKAFF

D: -
V: TRBV6-2/TRBV6-3
size: many
J: TRBJ1-6
DNA: TGTGCCAGCAGTTATGGACAGTATTCACCCCTCCACTTT
CDR3: CASSYGQYSPLHF

D: TRBD1
V: TRBV9
size: once
J: TRBJ1-3
DNA: TGTGCCAGCAGCGACAAGCAGACAGGGGGTACACCCCCCATATATTTT
CDR3: CASSDKQTGGTPPIYF

D: TRBD2
V: TRBV15
size: few
J: TRBJ2-3
DNA: TGTGCCACCAGCAGGGGGGGGGCAGATACGCAGTATTTT
CDR3: CATSRGGADTQYF

D: -
V: TRBV7-2
size: -
J: TRBJ1-4
DNA: TGTGCCAGCAGCCTAAGAAGGTATGCTGAGAACCTGTTCTTT
CDR3: CASSLRRYAENLFF

D: -
V: TRBV6-1
size: many
J: TRBJ1-1
DNA: TGTGCCAGCAGTGAAAGTGGGGGTGAAGCTTTCTTT
CDR3: CASSESGGEAFF

D: TRBD1
V: TRBV2
size: few
J: TRBJ1-3
DNA: TGTGCCAGCAGTGAAGACCCCGGGACAGCTGGAAACACCATATATTTT
CDR3: CASSEDPGTAGNTIYF

D: TRBD2
V: TRBV7-3
size: -
J: TRBJ2-6
DNA: TGTGCCAGCAGCTTCGGCGGGGGGGCCGGCACAGATACGAACGTCCTGACTTTC
CDR3: CASSFGGGAGTDTNVLTF

D: TRBD1
V: TRBV18
size: few
J: TRBJ1-4
DNA: TGTGCCAGCTCACCCCTGGGACAGGGAAATGAAAAACTGTTTTTT
CDR3: CASSPLGQGNEKLFF

D: TRBD1
V: TRBV7-2
size: -
J: TRBJ1-6
DNA: TGTGCCAGCAGCACCGGACAGGAGGGAAGTTCACCCCTCCACTTT
CDR3: CASSTGQEGSSPLHF

D: TRBD2
V: TRBV20-1
size: once
J: TRBJ2-5
DNA: TGCAGTGCTAGAGGCGGGAGCAAAGACTTC
CDR3: CSARGGSKDF

D: -
V: TRBV24-1
size: -
J: TRBJ2-6
DNA: TGTGCCACCAGTGATAGTAATGGCTCTGGGGCCAACGTCCTGACTTTC
CDR3: CATSDSNGSGANVLTF

D: -
V: TRBV7-6
size: -
J: TRBJ1-6
DNA: TGTGCCAGCAGCTGGGGCACGGGTCAGCCCCAGCACCATTTT
CDR3: CASSWGTGQPQHHF

D: -
V: TRBV7-8
size: once
J: TRBJ2-7
DNA: TGTGCCAGCAGCCCTAAAGCGGGTACCCTCTCCTACGAGCAGTACTTC
CDR3: CASSPKAGTLSYEQYF

D: TRBD2
V: TRBV7-2
size: many
J: TRBJ2-7
DNA: TGTGCCAGCAGCTTATCGGGGGGACTAGCGGCCTACGAGCAGTACTTC
CDR3: CASSLSGGLAAYEQYF

D: TRBD2
V: TRBV20-1
size: -
J: TRBJ2-7
DNA: TGCAGTGCTAGTGGCGGGGGGACCTTCGCCGAGCAGTACTTC
CDR3: CSASGGGTFAEQYF

D: TRBD1
V: TRBV7-6
size: -
J: TRBJ2-4
DNA: TGTGCCAGCAGCTTACGACAGGGTTCTAAAACAAATAAGTGCTTC
CDR3: CASSLRQGSKTNKCF

D: -
V: TRBV4-2
size: many
J: TRBJ1-1
DNA: TGTGCCAGCAGCCAAGTCTCGGGAGGGACTGAAGCTTTCTTT
CDR3: CASSQVSGGTEAFF

D: -
V: TRBV7-2
size: -
J: TRBJ2-7
DNA: TGTGCCAGCCACCAAGGAAGGACACTGGACAATCAGCCCCAGTACTTC
CDR3: CASHQGRTLDNQPQYF

D: -
V: TRBV7-8
size: -
J: TRBJ2-3
DNA: TGTGCCAGCAGCAGGGGACGGGCCAAATCACCCCACCACTTT
CDR3: CASSRGRAKSPHHF

D: TRBD1
V: TRBV9
size: -
J: TRBJ2-7
DNA: TGTGCCAGCAGCGAAACAGGGGCTTACAATGAGCAGTACTTC
CDR3: CASSETGAYNEQYF

D: -
V: TRBV10-3
size: -
J: TRBJ2-7
DNA: TGTGCCATCAGTGAGAGGGGCACCTGGCCTTACGAGCAGTACTTC
CDR3: CAISERGTWPYEQYF

D: -
V: TRBV20-1
size: few
J: TRBJ1-1
DNA: TGCAGTGCTAGTCGTCGGGGGAACACTGAAGCTTTCTTT
CDR3: CSASRRGNTEAFF

D: -
V: TRBV7-2
size: once
J: TRBJ1-5
DNA: TGTGCCAGCAGCTTACAGGAGTATCAGCCCCAGCATTTT
CDR3: CASSLQEYQPQHF

D: TRBD1
V: TRBV19
size: many
J: TRBJ2-5
DNA: TGTGCCAGTAGTACACAGGGGGTCCAGTACTTC
CDR3: CASSTQGVQYF

D: -
V: TRBV20-1
size: -
J: TRBJ2-7
DNA: TGCAGTGCTAGAAACAGGCGGGGTGGTTTGGAGCAGTACTTC
CDR3: CSARNRRGGLEQYF

D: TRBD2
V: TRBV7-6
size: many
J: TRBJ2-1
DNA: TGTGCCAGCTTCCGCGGGGGGGCTCTAGGGAATGAGCAGTTCTTC
CDR3: CASFRGGALGNEQFF

D: -
V: TRBV5-1
size: many
J: TRBJ1-2
DNA: TGCGCCAGCAGCCCGGGGGGGGGAAACTATGGCTACACCTTC
CDR3: CASSPGGGNYGYTF

D: -
V: TRBV6-6
size: many
J: TRBJ1-5
DNA: TGTGCCAGCAGGTCGGCCCTGAACAATCAGCCCCAGCATTTT
CDR3: CASRSALNNQPQHF

D: -
V: TRBV2
size: -
J: TRBJ2-5
DNA: TGTGCCAGCAGGGGGGGAGAAGAAGAGACCCAGTACTTC
CDR3: CASRGGEEETQYF